This T cell receptor beta chain comes out of a study of control samples from healthy donors and cancer patients. Here immunoSEQ multiplex PCR was the method, and the copy in TCRdb shows in-frame clones only, minus some. The sample holds about 250,000 clones, 82% seen once. CDR1 is KGHDR, CDR2 SFDVKD, per germline. There are 15 residues in the CDR3. The V and J ends lost 5 bases and 2 bases, in that order; junction bases with no gene match: 2. This TCR was recovered from a woman aged 60-70 years with lung cancer. V and J are TRBV24-1 and TRBJ2-1; TRBD2 agrees at 10 bases. The sample comprised PBMCs. CDR3 nucleotides: TGTGCCACCAGTGTAGGGACTAGCGCCTACAATGAGCAGTTCTTC. Amino acids: CATSVGTSAYNEQFF.